This TCR beta chain was identified during a study of blood T cell repertoires in COVID-19. Study in general: Some COVID-19 samples were acute and others convalescent; all came from the United States, Italy and Spain. Sources were T cells, B-cell-depleted T cells, or PBMCs; the material itself was cDNA or gDNA.

Cohort allocation depended upon clinical history that participants reported. The CDR3 runs to 16 residues. Trimming pared 0 bases from V and 5 bases from J, leaving 17 bases between. The V gene's germline CDR1 is LGHDT and CDR2 YNNKEL (reference sequence). How the authors handled the data: Amplification of reference gene primers was used by the study to estimate nucleated cell counts. Some clones are missing from TCRdb's copy, which holds only in-frame ones; the method was immunoSEQ multiplex PCR. D and trimming come from the DNA, and the V and J calls and clone size come from that table. This table has 140,000 to 150,000 clones, just under 85% appearing once.

Sequenced input: PBMCs or T cells enriched from blood (not recorded which). The chain joins TRBV3-1 (or the pseudogene TRBV3-2) to TRBJ2-7, with D possibly matching TRBD1 (5 bases). This sequence was found in a woman between 50 and 59 years old with acute COVID-19. The DNA for the CDR3 is TGTGCCAGCAGCCAAGATTGCCCCCAGGGCAGGAACGAGCAGTACTTC. Protein product: CASSQDCPQGRNEQYF.